This TCR beta chain comes out of a study of shared clonotypes between healthy human individuals. Assay used: immunoSEQ multiplex PCR; TCRdb lists only in-frame clones, some missing. There are over 850,000 clones in the sample; 78% occur only once, and 0.61% lies in the top ten. Nashville, Tennessee was home to all donors, each a Caucasian adult. The clonotype comes from a man in his late teens or twenties in good health. Some clones in this sample may be carry-over from other donors' samples. Sequencing used memory CD4+ T cells from PBMCs. Indicated subset: CD45RA-negative fraction.

CDR3 sequence reads: CASSQAGAETQYF. The CDR3 DNA reads as TGCGCCAGCAGCCAAGCGGGGGCCGAGACCCAGTACTTC. The chain uses TRBV4-1 and TRBJ2-5, with D tentatively TRBD1 or TRBD2 (6 bases each). Germline CDR1 reads MGHRA; CDR2 reads YSYEKL. CDR3 size: 13 residues. V gave up 1 base and J gave up 5 bases, with 8 bases separating them.